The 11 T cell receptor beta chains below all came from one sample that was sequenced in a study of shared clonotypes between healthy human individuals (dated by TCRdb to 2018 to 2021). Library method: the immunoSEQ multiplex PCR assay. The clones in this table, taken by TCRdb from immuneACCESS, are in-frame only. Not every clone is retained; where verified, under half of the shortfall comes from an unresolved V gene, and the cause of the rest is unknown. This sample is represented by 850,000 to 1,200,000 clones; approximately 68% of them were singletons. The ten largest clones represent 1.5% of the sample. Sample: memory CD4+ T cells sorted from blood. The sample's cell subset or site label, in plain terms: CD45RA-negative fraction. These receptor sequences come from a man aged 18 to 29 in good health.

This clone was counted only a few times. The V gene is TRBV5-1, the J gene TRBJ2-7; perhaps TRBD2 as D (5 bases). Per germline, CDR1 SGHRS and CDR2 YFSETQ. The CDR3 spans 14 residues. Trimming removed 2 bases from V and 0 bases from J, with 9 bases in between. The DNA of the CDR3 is TGCGCCAGCAGCTTCAGAGAGGGCTCCTACGAGCAGTACTTC. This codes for CASSFREGSYEQYF. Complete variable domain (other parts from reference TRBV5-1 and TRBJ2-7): KAGVTQTPRYLIKTRGQQVTLSCSPISGHRSVSWYQQTPGQGLQFLFEYFSETQRNKGNFPGRFSGRQFSNSRSEMNVSTLELGDSALYLCASSFREGSYEQYFGPGTRLTVT.

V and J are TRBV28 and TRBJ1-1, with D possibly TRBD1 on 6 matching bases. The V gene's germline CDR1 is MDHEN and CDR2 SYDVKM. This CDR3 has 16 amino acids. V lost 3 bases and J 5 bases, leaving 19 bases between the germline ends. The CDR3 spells CASSLGGWGALTEAFF. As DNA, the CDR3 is TGTGCCAGCAGTTTGGGGGGCTGGGGGGCGTTGACTGAAGCTTTCTTT.

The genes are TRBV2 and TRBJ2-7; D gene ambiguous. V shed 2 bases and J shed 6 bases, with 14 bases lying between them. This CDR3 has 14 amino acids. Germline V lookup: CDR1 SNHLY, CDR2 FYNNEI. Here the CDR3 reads CASSECLERCEQYF. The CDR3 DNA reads TGTGCCAGCAGTGAATGCCTAGAGAGGTGCGAGCAGTACTTC.

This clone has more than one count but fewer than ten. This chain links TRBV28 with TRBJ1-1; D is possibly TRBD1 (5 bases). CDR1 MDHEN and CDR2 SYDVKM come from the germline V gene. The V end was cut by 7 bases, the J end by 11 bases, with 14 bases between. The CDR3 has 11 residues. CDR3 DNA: TGTGCCAGCACTGCGGGGGGGGTGGCTTTCTTT. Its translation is CASTAGGVAFF.

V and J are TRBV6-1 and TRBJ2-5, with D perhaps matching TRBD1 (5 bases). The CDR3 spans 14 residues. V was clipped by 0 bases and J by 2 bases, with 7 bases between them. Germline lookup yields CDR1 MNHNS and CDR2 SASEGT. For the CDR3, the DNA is TGTGCCAGCAGTGAAGCAAACAGGCAAGAGACCCAGTACTTC. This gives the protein CASSEANRQETQYF.

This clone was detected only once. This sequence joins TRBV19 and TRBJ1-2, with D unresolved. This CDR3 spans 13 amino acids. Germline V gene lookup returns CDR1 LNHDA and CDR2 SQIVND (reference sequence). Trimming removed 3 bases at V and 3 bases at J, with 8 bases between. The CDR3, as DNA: TGTGCCAGTAGTATGGGTCACTACTATGGCTACACCTTC. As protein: CASSMGHYYGYTF. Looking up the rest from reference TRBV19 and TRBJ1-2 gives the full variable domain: DGGITQSPKYLFRKEGQNVTLSCEQNLNHDAMYWYRQDPGQGLRLIYYSQIVNDFQKGDIAEGYSVSREKKESFPLTVTSAQKNPTAFYLCASSMGHYYGYTFGSGTRLTVV.

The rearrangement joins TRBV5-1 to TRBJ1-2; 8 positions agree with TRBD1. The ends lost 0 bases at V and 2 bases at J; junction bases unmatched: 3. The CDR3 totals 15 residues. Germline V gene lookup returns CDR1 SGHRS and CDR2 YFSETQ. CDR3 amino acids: CASSLEGQDNYGYTF. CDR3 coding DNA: TGCGCCAGCAGCTTGGAGGGACAGGACAACTATGGCTACACCTTC.

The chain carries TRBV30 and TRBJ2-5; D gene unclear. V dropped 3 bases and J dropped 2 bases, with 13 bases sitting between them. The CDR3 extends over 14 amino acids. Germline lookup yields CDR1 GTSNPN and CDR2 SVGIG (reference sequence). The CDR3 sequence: CAWRGSGPQETQYF. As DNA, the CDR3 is TGTGCCTGGAGAGGTTCCGGGCCTCAAGAGACCCAGTACTTC.

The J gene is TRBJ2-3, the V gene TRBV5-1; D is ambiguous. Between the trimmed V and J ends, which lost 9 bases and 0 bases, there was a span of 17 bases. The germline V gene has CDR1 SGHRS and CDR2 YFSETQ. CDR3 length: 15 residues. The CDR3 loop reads CATKLGVVSTDTQYF. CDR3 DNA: TGCGCCACCAAACTTGGGGTGGTCAGCACAGATACGCAGTATTTT. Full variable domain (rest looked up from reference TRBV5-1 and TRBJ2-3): KAGVTQTPRYLIKTRGQQVTLSCSPISGHRSVSWYQQTPGQGLQFLFEYFSETQRNKGNFPGRFSGRQFSNSRSEMNVSTLELGDSALYLCATKLGVVSTDTQYFGPGTRLTVL.

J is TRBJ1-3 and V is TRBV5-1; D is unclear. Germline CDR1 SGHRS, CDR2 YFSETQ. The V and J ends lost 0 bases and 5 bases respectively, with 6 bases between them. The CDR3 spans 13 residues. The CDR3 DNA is TGCGCCAGCAGCTTGGACGGACGAAACACCATATATTTT. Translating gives CASSLDGRNTIYF.

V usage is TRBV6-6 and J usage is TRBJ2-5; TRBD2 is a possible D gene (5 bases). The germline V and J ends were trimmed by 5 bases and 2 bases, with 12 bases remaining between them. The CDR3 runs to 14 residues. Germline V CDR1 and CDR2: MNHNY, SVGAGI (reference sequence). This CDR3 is CASSPGLYQETQYF. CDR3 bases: TGTGCCAGCAGTCCAGGACTGTATCAAGAGACCCAGTACTTC.